This record looks at one T cell receptor (beta chain) sequence and its context. Germline CDR1 is SGHTA and CDR2 is FQGNSA. Trimming cost V 6 bases and J 6 bases, with 24 bases left between them. This CDR3 has 16 residues. Each sample used at least 6 million PBMCs. These data originate in a study of blood T cells in healthy people across ages. In the study overall: Per every two T cells, about one barcoded beta molecule was captured by template switching.

Alongside a J-beta primer mix, a sample-barcoded 5' primer served in a second PCR lasting about 7 to 12 cycles. TCRdb re-called the 5' RACE reads through MiXCR, storing one row per CDR3 protein. The data hold around 580,000 distinct CDR3 sequences, with around half observed a single time. Sequenced material: blood. The receptor's source is a man at least 80 years old in good health. The genes are TRBV7-2 and TRBJ2-7; possibly TRBD2 for D (5 bases). This CDR3 reads CASRFSGDARDGEQYF. CDR3 sequence (DNA): TGTGCCAGCAGATTCAGCGGAGACGCACGGGATGGCGAGCAGTACTTC. The full variable domain, completed using reference TRBV7-2 and TRBJ2-7, is GAGVSQSPSNKVTEKGKDVELRCDPISGHTALYWYRQSLGQGLEFLIYFQGNSAPDKSGLPSDRFSAERTGGSVSTLTIQRTQQEDSAVYLCASRFSGDARDGEQYFGPGTRLTVT.